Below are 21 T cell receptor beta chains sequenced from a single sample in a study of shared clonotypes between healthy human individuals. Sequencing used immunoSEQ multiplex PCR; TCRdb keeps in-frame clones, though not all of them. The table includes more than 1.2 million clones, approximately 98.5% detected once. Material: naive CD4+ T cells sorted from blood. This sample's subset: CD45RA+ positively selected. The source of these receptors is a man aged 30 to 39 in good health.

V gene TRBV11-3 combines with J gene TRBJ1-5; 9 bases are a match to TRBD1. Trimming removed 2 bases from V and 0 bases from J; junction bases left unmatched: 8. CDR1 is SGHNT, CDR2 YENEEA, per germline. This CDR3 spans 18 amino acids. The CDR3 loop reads CASSLSGTGTYSNQPQHF. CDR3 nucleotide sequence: TGTGCCAGCAGCTTATCCGGGACAGGGACATATAGCAATCAGCCCCAGCATTTT. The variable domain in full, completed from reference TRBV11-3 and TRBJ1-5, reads EAGVVQSPRYKIIEKKQPVAFWCNPISGHNTLYWYLQNLGQGPELLIRYENEEAVDDSQLPKDRFSAERLKGVDSTLKIQPAELGDSAVYLCASSLSGTGTYSNQPQHFGDGTRLSIL.

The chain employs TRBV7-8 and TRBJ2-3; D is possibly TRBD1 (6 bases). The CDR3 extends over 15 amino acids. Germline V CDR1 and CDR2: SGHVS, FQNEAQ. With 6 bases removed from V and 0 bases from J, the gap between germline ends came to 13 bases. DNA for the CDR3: TGTGCCAGCAGTCCACTGGGGGCTAGCACAGATACGCAGTATTTT. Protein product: CASSPLGASTDTQYF.

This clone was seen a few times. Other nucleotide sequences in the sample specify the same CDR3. CDR3 sequence: CSVDSSGANVLTF. CDR3 sequence (DNA): TGCAGCGTCGACAGCTCTGGGGCCAACGTCCTGACTTTC. The chain recombines TRBV29-1 with TRBJ2-6; D possibly corresponds to TRBD1 (5 bases). Germline lookup yields CDR1 SQVTM and CDR2 ANQGSEA. V lost 6 bases and J lost 0, with 6 bases in between. CDR3 length: 13 residues.

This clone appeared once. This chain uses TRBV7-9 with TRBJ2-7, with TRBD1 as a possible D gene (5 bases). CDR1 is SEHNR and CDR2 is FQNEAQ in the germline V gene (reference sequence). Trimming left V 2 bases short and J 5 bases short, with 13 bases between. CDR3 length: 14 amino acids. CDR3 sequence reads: CASSLTAGHNEQYF. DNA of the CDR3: TGTGCCAGCAGCTTAACGGCAGGGCACAACGAGCAGTACTTC.

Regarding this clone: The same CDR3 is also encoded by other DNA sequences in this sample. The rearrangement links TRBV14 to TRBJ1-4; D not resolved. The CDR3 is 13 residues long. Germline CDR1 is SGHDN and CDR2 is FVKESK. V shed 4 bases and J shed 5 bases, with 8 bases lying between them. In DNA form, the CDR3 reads TGTGCCAGCAGCCGCGACCTCAATGAAAAACTGTTTTTT. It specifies CASSRDLNEKLFF.

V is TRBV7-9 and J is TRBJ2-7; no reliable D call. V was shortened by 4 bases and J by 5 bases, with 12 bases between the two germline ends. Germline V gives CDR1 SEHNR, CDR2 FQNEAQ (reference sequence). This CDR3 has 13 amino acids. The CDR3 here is CASSSRGQNEQYF. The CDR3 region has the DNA TGTGCCAGCAGCTCCCGCGGTCAGAACGAGCAGTACTTC.

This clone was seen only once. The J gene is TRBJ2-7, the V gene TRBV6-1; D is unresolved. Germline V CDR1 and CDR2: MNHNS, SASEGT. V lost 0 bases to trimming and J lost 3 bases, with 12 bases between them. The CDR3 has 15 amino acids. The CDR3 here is CASSEALPVNYEQYF. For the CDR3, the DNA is TGTGCCAGCAGTGAAGCGCTTCCCGTTAACTACGAGCAGTACTTC.

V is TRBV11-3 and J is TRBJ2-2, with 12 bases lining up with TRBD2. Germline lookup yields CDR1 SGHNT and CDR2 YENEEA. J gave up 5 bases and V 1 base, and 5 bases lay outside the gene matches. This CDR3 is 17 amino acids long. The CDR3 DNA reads TGTGCCAGCAGCTTAGCACTAGCGGGAGGTCGGACCGGGGAGCTGTTTTTT. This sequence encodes CASSLALAGGRTGELFF.

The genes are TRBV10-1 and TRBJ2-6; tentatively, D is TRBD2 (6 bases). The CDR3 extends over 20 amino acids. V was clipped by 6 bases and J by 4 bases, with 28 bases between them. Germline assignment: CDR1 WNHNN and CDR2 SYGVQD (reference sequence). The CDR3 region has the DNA TGCGCCAGCAGCCTCCCCCCAGGATGGGACTTCACTAGCGGGGCCAACGTCCTGACTTTC. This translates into CASSLPPGWDFTSGANVLTF.

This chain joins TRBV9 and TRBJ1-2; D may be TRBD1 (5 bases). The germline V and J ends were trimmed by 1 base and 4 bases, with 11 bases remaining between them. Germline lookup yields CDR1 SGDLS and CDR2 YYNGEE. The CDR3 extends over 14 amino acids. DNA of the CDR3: TGTGCCAGCAGCGTATCAGGGCAGACCTATGGCTACACCTTC. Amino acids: CASSVSGQTYGYTF. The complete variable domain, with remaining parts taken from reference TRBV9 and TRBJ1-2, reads DSGVTQTPKHLITATGQRVTLRCSPRSGDLSVYWYQQSLDQGLQFLIQYYNGEERAKGNILERFSAQQFPDLHSELNLSSLELGDSALYFCASSVSGQTYGYTFGSGTRLTVV.

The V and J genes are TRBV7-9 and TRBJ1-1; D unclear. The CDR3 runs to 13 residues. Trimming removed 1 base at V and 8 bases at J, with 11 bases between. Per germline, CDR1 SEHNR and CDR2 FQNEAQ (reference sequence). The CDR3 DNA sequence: TGTGCCAGCAGCTTAGTAGCAGGACCAGAAGCTTTCTTT. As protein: CASSLVAGPEAFF. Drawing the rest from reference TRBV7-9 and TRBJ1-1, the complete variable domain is DTGVSQNPRHKITKRGQNVTFRCDPISEHNRLYWYRQTLGQGPEFLTYFQNEAQLEKSRLLSDRFSAERPKGSFSTLEIQRTEQGDSAMYLCASSLVAGPEAFFGQGTRLTVV.

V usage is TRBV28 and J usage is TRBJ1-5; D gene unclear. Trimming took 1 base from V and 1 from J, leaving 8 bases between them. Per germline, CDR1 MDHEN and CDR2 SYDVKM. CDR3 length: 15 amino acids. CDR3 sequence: CASSLFWASNQPQHF. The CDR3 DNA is TGTGCCAGCAGTTTATTTTGGGCCAGCAATCAGCCCCAGCATTTT.

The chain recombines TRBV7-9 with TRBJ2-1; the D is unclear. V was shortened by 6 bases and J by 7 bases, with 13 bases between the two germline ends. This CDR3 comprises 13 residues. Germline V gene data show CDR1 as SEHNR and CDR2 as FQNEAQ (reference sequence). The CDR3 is CASSPGVGNEQFF. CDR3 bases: TGTGCCAGCAGTCCCGGCGTCGGGAATGAGCAGTTCTTC.

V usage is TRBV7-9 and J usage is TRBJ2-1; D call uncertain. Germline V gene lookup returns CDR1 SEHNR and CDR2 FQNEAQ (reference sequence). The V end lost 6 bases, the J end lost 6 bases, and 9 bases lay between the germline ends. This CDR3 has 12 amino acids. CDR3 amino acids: CASRTLTNEQFF. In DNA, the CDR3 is TGTGCCAGCAGGACTCTTACCAATGAGCAGTTCTTC.

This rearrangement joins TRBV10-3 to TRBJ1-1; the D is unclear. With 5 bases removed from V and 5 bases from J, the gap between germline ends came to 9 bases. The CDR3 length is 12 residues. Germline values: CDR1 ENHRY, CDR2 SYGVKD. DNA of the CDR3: TGTGCCATCAGTACTAATAGGACTGAAGCTTTCTTT. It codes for CAISTNRTEAFF.

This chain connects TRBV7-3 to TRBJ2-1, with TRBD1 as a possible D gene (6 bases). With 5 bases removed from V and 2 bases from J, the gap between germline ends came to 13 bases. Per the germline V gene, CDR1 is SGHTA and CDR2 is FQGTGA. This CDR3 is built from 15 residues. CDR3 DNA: TGTGCCAGCAGCCCTGGTGGGGGCGCCTACAATGAGCAGTTCTTC. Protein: CASSPGGGAYNEQFF.

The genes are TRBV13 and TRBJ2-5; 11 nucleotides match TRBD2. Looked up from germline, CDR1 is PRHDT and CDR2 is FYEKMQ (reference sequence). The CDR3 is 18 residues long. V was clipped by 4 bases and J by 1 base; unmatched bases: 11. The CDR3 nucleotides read TGTGCCAGCAGCTCAAGACTAGCGGGATCCCTAAGCCAAGAGACCCAGTACTTC. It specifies CASSSRLAGSLSQETQYF.

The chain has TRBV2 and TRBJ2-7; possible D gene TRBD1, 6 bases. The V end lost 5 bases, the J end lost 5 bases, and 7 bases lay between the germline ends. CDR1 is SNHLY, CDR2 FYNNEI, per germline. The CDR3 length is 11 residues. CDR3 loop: CASSWGHEQYF. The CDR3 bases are TGTGCCAGCAGTTGGGGGCACGAGCAGTACTTC. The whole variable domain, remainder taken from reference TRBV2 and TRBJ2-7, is EPEVTQTPSHQVTQMGQEVILRCVPISNHLYFYWYRQILGQKVEFLVSFYNNEISEKSEIFDDQFSVERPDGSNFTLKIRSTKLEDSAMYFCASSWGHEQYFGPGTRLTVT.

The CDR3 spells CASSQELADTQYF. The CDR3 DNA is TGCGCCAGCAGCCAAGAACTTGCAGATACGCAGTATTTT. This chain links TRBV4-3 with TRBJ2-3; D is unclear. This CDR3 spans 13 amino acids. V gave up 0 bases and J gave up 4 bases, with 5 bases separating them. CDR1 is LGHNA, CDR2 YSLEER, per germline.

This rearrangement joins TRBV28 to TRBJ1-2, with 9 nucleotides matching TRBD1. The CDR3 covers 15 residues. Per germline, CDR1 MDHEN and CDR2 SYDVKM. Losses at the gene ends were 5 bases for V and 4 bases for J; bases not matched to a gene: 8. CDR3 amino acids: CASSLPQGAVYGYTF. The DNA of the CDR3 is TGTGCCAGCAGTCTCCCACAGGGGGCCGTCTATGGCTACACCTTC.

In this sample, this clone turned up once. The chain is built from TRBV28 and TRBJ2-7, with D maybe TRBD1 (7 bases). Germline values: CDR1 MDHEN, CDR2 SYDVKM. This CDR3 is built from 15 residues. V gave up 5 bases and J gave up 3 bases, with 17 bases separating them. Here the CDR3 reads CASSVWAGGNYEQYF. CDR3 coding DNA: TGTGCCAGCAGTGTGTGGGCAGGGGGGAACTACGAGCAGTACTTC.